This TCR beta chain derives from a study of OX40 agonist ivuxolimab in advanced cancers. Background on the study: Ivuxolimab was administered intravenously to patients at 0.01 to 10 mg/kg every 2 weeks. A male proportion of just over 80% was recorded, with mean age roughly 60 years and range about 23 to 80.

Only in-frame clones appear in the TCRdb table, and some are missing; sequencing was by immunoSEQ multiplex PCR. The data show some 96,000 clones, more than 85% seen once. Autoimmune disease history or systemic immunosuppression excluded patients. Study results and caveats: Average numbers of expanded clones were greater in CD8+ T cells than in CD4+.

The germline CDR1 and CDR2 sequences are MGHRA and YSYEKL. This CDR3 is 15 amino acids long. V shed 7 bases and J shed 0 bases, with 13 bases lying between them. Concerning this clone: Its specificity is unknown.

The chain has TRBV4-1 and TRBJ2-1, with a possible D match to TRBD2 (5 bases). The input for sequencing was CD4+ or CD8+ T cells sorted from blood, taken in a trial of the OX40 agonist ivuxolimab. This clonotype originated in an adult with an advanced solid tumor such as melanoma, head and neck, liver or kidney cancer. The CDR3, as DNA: TGCGCCAGCACCCTCGAGGGAAACTCCTACAATGAGCAGTTCTTC. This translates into CASTLEGNSYNEQFF.